This TCR beta chain was sequenced for a study of shared clonotypes between healthy human individuals. This CDR3 is built from 14 residues. Trimming took off 0 bases at V and 4 bases at J, with 11 bases between the two ends. Germline V gene lookup returns CDR1 SGHKS and CDR2 YYEKEE (reference sequence). Generated by immunoSEQ multiplex PCR, the TCRdb table keeps only in-frame clones and is missing some. The sample includes around 1.5 million clones, 95% to 99% of them seen just once. Splitting the CD4+ cells yielded a CD45RA+ naive subset and a CD45RA-negative memory subset. This chain joins TRBV5-5 and TRBJ2-7; tentative D call: TRBD1 (6 bases). Sequencing was performed on naive CD4+ T cells sorted from blood. Subset indicated: CD45RA+ positively selected. The TCR comes from a man younger than 40 in good health. The CDR3 sequence is CASSLADRIYEQYF. DNA of the CDR3: TGTGCCAGCAGCTTGGCAGACAGGATATACGAGCAGTACTTC.